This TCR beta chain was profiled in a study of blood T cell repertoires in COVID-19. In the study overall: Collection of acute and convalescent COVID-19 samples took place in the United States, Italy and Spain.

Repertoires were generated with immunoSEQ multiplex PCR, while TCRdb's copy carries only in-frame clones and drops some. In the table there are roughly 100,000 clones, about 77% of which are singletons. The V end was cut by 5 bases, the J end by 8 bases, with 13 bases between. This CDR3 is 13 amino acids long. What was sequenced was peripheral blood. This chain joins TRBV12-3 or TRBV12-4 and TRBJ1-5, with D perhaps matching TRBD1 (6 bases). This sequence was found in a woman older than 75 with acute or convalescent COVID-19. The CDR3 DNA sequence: TGTGCCAGCAGTCTACAGGGAACGGAGCCCCAGCATTTT. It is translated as CASSLQGTEPQHF.